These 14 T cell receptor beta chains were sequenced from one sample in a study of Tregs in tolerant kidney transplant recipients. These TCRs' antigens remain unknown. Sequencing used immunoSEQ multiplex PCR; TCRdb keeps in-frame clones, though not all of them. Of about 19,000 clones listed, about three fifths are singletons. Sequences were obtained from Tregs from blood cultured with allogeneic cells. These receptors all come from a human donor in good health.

The CDR3 DNA reads as TGTGCCAGCAGTTTGAGGGTAGCGGGGGCCTACGAGCAGTACTTC. This gives the protein CASSLRVAGAYEQYF. The rearrangement joins TRBV6-5 to TRBJ2-7; 9 bases fit TRBD2. CDR3 length: 15 amino acids. The germline V gene has CDR1 MNHEY and CDR2 SVGAGI. The V gene end was trimmed by 4 bases and the J gene end by 2 bases; junction bases not matched to a gene: 6.

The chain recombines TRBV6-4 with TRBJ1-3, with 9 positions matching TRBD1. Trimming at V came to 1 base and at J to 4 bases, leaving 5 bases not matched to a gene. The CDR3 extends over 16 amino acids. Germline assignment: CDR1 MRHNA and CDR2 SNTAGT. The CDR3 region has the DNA TGTGCCAGCAGTGACTTGGGACAGGGTTCAGGAAACACCATATATTTT. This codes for CASSDLGQGSGNTIYF.

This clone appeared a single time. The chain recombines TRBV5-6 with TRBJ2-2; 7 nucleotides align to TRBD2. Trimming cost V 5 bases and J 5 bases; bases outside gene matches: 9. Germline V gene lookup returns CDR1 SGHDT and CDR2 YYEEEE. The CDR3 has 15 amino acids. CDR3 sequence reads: CASRGLVVGTGELFF. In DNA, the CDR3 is TGTGCCAGCAGAGGACTAGTTGTAGGGACCGGGGAGCTGTTTTTT.

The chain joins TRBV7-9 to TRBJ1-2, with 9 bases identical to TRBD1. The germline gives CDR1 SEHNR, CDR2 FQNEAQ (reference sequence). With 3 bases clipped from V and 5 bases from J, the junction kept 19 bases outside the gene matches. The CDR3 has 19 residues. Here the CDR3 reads CASSFLAFTPGQGGYGYTF. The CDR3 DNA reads TGTGCCAGCAGCTTCCTGGCCTTCACTCCGGGACAGGGAGGGTATGGCTACACCTTC. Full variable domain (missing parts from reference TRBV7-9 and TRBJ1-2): DTGVSQNPRHKITKRGQNVTFRCDPISEHNRLYWYRQTLGQGPEFLTYFQNEAQLEKSRLLSDRFSAERPKGSFSTLEIQRTEQGDSAMYLCASSFLAFTPGQGGYGYTFGSGTRLTVV.

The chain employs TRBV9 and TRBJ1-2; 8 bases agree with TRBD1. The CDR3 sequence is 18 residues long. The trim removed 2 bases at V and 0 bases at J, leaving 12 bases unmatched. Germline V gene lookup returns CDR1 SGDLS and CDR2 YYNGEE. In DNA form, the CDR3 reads TGTGCCAGCAGCGTGGGACAGGCAAACTATTTAGCTAACTATGGCTACACCTTC. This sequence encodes CASSVGQANYLANYGYTF.

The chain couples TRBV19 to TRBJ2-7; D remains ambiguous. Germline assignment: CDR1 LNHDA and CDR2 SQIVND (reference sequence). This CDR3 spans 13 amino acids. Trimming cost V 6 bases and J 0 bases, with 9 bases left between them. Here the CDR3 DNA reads TGTGCCAGTAGCCCCGTTGGCTCCTACGAGCAGTACTTC. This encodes CASSPVGSYEQYF.

The CDR3 spells CASSLGTGNQPQHF. DNA for the CDR3: TGTGCCAGCAGCTTAGGGACAGGGAATCAGCCCCAGCATTTT. This chain connects TRBV7-8 to TRBJ1-5; 8 positions match TRBD1. The CDR3 totals 14 residues. J gave up 4 bases and V 1 base, and 0 bases lay outside the gene matches. Per the germline V gene, CDR1 is SGHVS and CDR2 is FQNEAQ.

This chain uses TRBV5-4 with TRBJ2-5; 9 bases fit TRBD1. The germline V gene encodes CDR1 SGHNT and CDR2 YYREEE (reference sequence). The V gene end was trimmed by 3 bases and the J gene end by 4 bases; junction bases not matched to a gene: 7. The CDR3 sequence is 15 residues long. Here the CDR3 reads CASSSKQGAGETQYF. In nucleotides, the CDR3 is TGTGCCAGCAGCTCTAAACAGGGGGCGGGAGAGACCCAGTACTTC.

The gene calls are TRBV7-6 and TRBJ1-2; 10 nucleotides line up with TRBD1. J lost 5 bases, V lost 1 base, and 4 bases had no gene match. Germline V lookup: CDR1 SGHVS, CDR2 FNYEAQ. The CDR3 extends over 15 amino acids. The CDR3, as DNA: TGTGCCAGCAGCTTAGGTGGACAGGGGGTGTATGGCTACACCTTC. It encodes CASSLGGQGVYGYTF.

CDR3 protein: CASSYDQGWVGGYTF. CDR3 coding DNA: TGTGCCAGCAGTTACGATCAGGGGTGGGTCGGTGGCTACACCTTC. The chain joins TRBV6-5 to TRBJ1-2; D perhaps matches TRBD1 (6 bases). Germline CDR1 and CDR2: MNHEY and SVGAGI. This CDR3 is 15 amino acids long. With 2 bases removed from V and 7 bases from J, the gap between germline ends came to 17 bases.

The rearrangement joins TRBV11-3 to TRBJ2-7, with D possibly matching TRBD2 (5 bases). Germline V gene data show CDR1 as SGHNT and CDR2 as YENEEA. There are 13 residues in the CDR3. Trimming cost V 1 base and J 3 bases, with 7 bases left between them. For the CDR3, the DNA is TGTGCCAGCAGCTTAGCGGGGAACTACGAGCAGTACTTC. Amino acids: CASSLAGNYEQYF. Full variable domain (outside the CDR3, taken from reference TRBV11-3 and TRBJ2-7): EAGVVQSPRYKIIEKKQPVAFWCNPISGHNTLYWYLQNLGQGPELLIRYENEEAVDDSQLPKDRFSAERLKGVDSTLKIQPAELGDSAVYLCASSLAGNYEQYFGPGTRLTVT.

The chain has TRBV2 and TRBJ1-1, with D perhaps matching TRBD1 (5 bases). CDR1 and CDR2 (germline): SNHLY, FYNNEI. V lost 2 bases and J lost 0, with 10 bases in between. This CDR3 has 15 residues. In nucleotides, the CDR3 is TGTGCCAGCAGTGAATTGAAGGGGATGAACACTGAAGCTTTCTTT. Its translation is CASSELKGMNTEAFF.

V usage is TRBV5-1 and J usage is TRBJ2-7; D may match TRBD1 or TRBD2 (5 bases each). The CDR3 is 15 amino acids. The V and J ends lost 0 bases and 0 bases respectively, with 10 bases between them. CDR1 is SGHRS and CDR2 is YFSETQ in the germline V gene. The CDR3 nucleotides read TGCGCCAGCAGCTTGGGGGGGACGGTCTCCTACGAGCAGTACTTC. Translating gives CASSLGGTVSYEQYF. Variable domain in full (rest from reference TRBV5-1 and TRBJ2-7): KAGVTQTPRYLIKTRGQQVTLSCSPISGHRSVSWYQQTPGQGLQFLFEYFSETQRNKGNFPGRFSGRQFSNSRSEMNVSTLELGDSALYLCASSLGGTVSYEQYFGPGTRLTVT.

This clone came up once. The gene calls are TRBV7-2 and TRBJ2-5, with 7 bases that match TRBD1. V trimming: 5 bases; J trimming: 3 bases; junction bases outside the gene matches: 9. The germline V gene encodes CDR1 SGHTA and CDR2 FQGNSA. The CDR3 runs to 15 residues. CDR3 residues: CASSHLSGQKETQYF. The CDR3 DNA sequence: TGTGCCAGCAGCCATTTATCGGGACAGAAAGAGACCCAGTACTTC.